A single sample is the source of the 28 T cell receptor beta chains below, sequenced in a study of tumor-infiltrating lymphocytes in oesophageal squamous cell carcinoma. MiXCR was run by TCRdb on the PCR reads, yielding one entry per CDR3 protein. Of about 3,400 distinct CDR3 sequences listed, about a sixth are singletons. Input material: esophageal tumor tissue. These receptors were taken from a male donor with esophageal squamous cell carcinoma.

CDR3 sequence reads: CAITTTERGALPTGELFF. The CDR3, as DNA: TGTGCCATCACCACGACTGAGCGGGGGGCACTTCCCACCGGGGAGCTGTTTTTT. This chain joins TRBV10-3 and TRBJ2-2; the match to TRBD2 covers 9 bases. V shed 7 bases and J 4 bases; nucleotides not matched to a gene: 16. The CDR3 has 18 residues. Germline CDR1 is ENHRY and CDR2 is SYGVKD.

Within the sample, this clonotype is medium-sized. The chain links TRBV7-6 to TRBJ2-1, with D possibly matching TRBD2 (6 bases). From germline, CDR1 is SGHVS and CDR2 FNYEAQ. V dropped 5 bases and J dropped 0 bases, with 14 bases sitting between them. The CDR3 runs to 16 residues. CDR3 loop: CASSLESGYSYNEQFF. In DNA form, the CDR3 reads TGTGCCAGCAGCCTCGAGAGCGGGTACTCCTACAATGAGCAGTTCTTC.

Turning to this clonotype: It is likely a read error, because the conserved phenylalanine at the end of the CDR3 is missing. It is unclear where the CDR3 begins or ends on the DNA, so no DNA is shown, and the CDR3 is as TCRdb lists it. CDR3 sequence reads: CASSLAGGYYGYTFGS. The V call is TRBV7-2, the J call TRBJ2-7. The germline V gene has CDR1 SGHTA and CDR2 FQGNSA. The CDR3 has 16 amino acids, counting both end residues.

A few counts support this clonotype. This rearrangement joins TRBV4-1 to TRBJ2-7; either TRBD1 or TRBD2 may fit D (5 bases each). The germline CDR1 and CDR2 sequences are MGHRA and YSYEKL. The germline V and J ends were trimmed by 3 bases and 9 bases, with 15 bases remaining between them. The CDR3 has 13 residues. CDR3 region: CASSQTGTFWQYF. The CDR3 DNA follows: TGCGCCAGCAGCCAGACTGGGACGTTCTGGCAGTACTTC.

This clonotype is deemed medium-sized. CDR3 coding DNA: TGTGCCAGCAGGGGGAGGGGGGCGCGTGTGACCCAGTACTTC. Translating it yields CASRGRGARVTQYF. J is TRBJ2-5 and V is TRBV11-2, with a tentative D call TRBD2 (7 bases). The length of the CDR3 is 14 residues. V was trimmed by 6 bases and J by 7 bases, leaving 18 bases between them. Germline V gene data show CDR1 as SGHAT and CDR2 as FQNNGV.

This clonotype was counted many times. An end of the junction does not agree with germline; a read error may underlie this. V and J are TRBV11-2 and TRBJ1-1; D is ambiguous. Germline V CDR1 and CDR2: SGHAT, FQNNGV. The CDR3 consists of 14 residues. CDR3 amino acids: CASSRGRVKTEAFF. CDR3 nucleotides: TGTGCCAGCTCTCGAGGTAGGGTGAAAACTGAAGCTTTCTTT.

This clonotype occurred many times. One base away lies a much larger clone, so this may be a sequencing read error. The rearrangement uses TRBV6-1 and TRBJ2-5; D is possibly TRBD2 (6 bases). Germline lookup yields CDR1 MNHNS and CDR2 SASEGT. V was cut by 2 bases and J by 11 bases, with 15 bases left in between. The CDR3 runs 13 residues. CDR3 region: CASSESWGDEQYF. The CDR3 DNA reads as TGTGCCAGCAGTGAAAGTTGGGGGGATGAGCAGTACTTC.

As regards this clonotype: This CDR3 fails to terminate in the conserved phenylalanine or tryptophan, so it likely reflects a read error. The DNA is omitted, as the CDR3 cannot be located on it reliably, and the CDR3 follows TCRdb's listing. CDR3 in amino acids: CASRDRDLPYGYTFGS. The chain joins TRBV6-1 to TRBJ2-7; the table's D call, TRBD2, was not checked against the DNA. In germline, CDR1 is MNHNS, CDR2 SASEGT. The CDR3 is 16 amino acids long, termini counted.

This clonotype was detected ten times or more. The V and J genes are TRBV19 and TRBJ1-2, with a tentative D call TRBD1 (6 bases). Trimming removed 3 bases from V and 7 bases from J, with 15 bases in between. CDR1 and CDR2 (germline): LNHDA, SQIVND (reference sequence). The CDR3 loop spans 14 amino acids. CDR3 DNA: TGTGCCAGTAGTATCTCAGGGGATACGGGTGGCTACACCTTC. Translation: CASSISGDTGGYTF.

This sequence joins TRBV9 and TRBJ1-5, with unresolved D. Germline V lookup: CDR1 SGDLS, CDR2 YYNGEE. Trimming cost V 0 bases and J 2 bases, with 9 bases left between them. The CDR3 has 15 residues. In DNA, the CDR3 is TGTGCCAGCAGCGTAGCTGGGGTCGGCAATCAGCCCCAGCATTTT. As protein: CASSVAGVGNQPQHF.

This clonotype came up many times. The rearrangement uses TRBV4-2 and TRBJ2-5; 7 bases agree with TRBD2. Germline trimming cut 2 bases from V and 2 bases from J; bases unmatched to any gene: 17. The CDR3 length is 19 residues. The germline gives CDR1 LGHNA, CDR2 YNFKEQ. The CDR3 reads CASSQWSQAGVVLQETQYF. The CDR3 DNA reads as TGTGCCAGCAGCCAATGGAGCCAGGCGGGGGTGGTTCTTCAAGAGACCCAGTACTTC.

This clonotype was detected ten times or more. This chain uses TRBV27 with TRBJ1-5, with unresolved D. The ends were cut back, 5 bases at V and 7 bases at J, with 15 bases in the middle. Germline CDR1 and CDR2: MNHEY and SMNVEV (reference sequence). The CDR3 loop spans 14 amino acids. CDR3 nucleotide sequence: TGTGCCAGCAGTCGGGGTGGATCGTGGCAGCCCCAGCATTTT. Amino acid sequence: CASSRGGSWQPQHF.

This clonotype was detected many times. At one end the junction does not follow the germline gene, possibly because of a read error. The J gene is TRBJ2-5, the V gene TRBV6-6, with D possibly matching TRBD1 (5 bases). The CDR3 is 12 amino acids. Germline lookup yields CDR1 MNHNY and CDR2 SVGAGI (reference sequence). This CDR3 reads CASSYPDKRLHF. CDR3 bases: TGTGCCAGCAGTTACCCGGACAAACGCCTCCACTTC.

Points on this clonotype: The CDR3 does not end in the conserved phenylalanine or tryptophan, so this is likely a read error. No DNA is shown, since the ends of the CDR3 on it are uncertain; the CDR3 is the one TCRdb lists. This chain links TRBV11-3 with TRBJ2-3; the table calls TRBD1, which could not be checked here. The CDR3 is 18 residues long, ends included. Germline assignment: CDR1 SGHNT and CDR2 YENEEA. CDR3 residues: CASSLADRGRIHPSTLGT.

This clonotype came up a few times. This chain's CDR3 is CASSSPASGANTGELFF. The CDR3 DNA reads TGCGCCAGCAGCTCCCCTGCTAGCGGCGCGAACACCGGGGAGCTGTTTTTT. The chain carries TRBV5-1 and TRBJ2-2, with 7 bases that match TRBD2. This CDR3 spans 17 amino acids. CDR1 is SGHRS, CDR2 YFSETQ, per germline. With V trimmed by 3 bases and J by 0 bases, 8 bases remained unmatched.

In this sample, this clonotype turned up many times. J is TRBJ1-1 and V is TRBV19; 7 nucleotides line up with TRBD1. Germline V lookup: CDR1 LNHDA, CDR2 SQIVND (reference sequence). The J segment lost 4 bases and the V segment lost 7 bases, leaving 6 bases of the junction unmatched. The CDR3 is 13 residues long. As DNA, the CDR3 is TGTGCCAGTACCCCGACAGGGTCCACTGAAGCTTTCTTT. Translating gives CASTPTGSTEAFF.

This clonotype was seen many times. The chain couples TRBV5-4 to TRBJ2-1; TRBD1 aligns across 7 bases. This CDR3 region has 15 residues. V gave up 4 bases and J gave up 5 bases; unmatched junction bases: 9. Germline V gene sequence: CDR1 SGHNT, CDR2 YYREEE (reference sequence). Written as DNA, the CDR3 is TGTGCCAGCAGCAGGGACAGACGGGGTGACAATGAGCAGTTCTTC. It yields the protein CASSRDRRGDNEQFF.

In the case of this clonotype: This CDR3 is missing its conserved last phenylalanine or tryptophan, likely due to a read error. Because the CDR3's place on the DNA is in doubt, the DNA is left out and the CDR3 is given as listed by TCRdb. The chain carries TRBV7-3 and TRBJ1-1; TRBD1, as called in the table, went unchecked against the DNA. The germline V gene has CDR1 SGHTA and CDR2 FQGTGA. The length of the CDR3 is 17 amino acids, counting both ends. CDR3 residues: CASIPVRQGGRPSTSGQ.

This chain uses TRBV25-1 with TRBJ1-1; D is possibly TRBD1 (5 bases). Germline V lookup: CDR1 MGHDK, CDR2 SYGVNS. Trimming took 2 bases from V and 10 from J, leaving 17 bases between them. This CDR3 has 14 amino acids. In DNA form, the CDR3 reads TGTGCCAGCAGTGAAGTTGGGACCGCCACGGGAGCTTTCTTT. Protein product: CASSEVGTATGAFF.

About this clonotype: One junction end does not reproduce the germline sequence, and a read error may be involved. The V gene is TRBV5-1, the J gene TRBJ2-1; 7 nucleotides line up with TRBD1. The closer fit of TRBJ2-7 to the DNA end suggests the J call may be wrong. The CDR3 has 18 residues. Germline CDR1 reads SGHRS; CDR2 reads YFSETQ. The CDR3, as DNA: TGCGTCAGCAGCAACACCGCGCTGAAACAGGGGTTCTCCTACGAGCAGTACTTC. This encodes CVSSNTALKQGFSYEQYF.

This clonotype came up a few times. The V call is TRBV15, the J call TRBJ2-5; TRBD1 agrees at 8 bases. The end of the DNA fits TRBJ2-7 better, so the J call may be wrong. This CDR3 has 13 residues. CDR1 is LNHNV and CDR2 is YYDKDF in the germline V gene (reference sequence). The chain's CDR3 is CATSSGQGYEQYF. The CDR3 nucleotides read TGTGCCACCAGCAGCGGACAGGGCTACGAGCAGTACTTC.

Points on this clonotype: No conserved phenylalanine or tryptophan ends this CDR3, so it is likely a read error. No DNA is shown, since the ends of the CDR3 on it are uncertain; the CDR3 is the one TCRdb lists. The chain has TRBV11-2 and TRBJ2-5; the table assigns TRBD1, which was not confirmed against the DNA. The CDR3 is 16 residues long, counting both termini. CDR1 is SGHAT, CDR2 FQNNGV, per germline. The CDR3 loop reads CASSSSGSVYGYTFGS.

The V call is TRBV7-3, the J call TRBJ2-5, with 11 positions matching TRBD2. The length of the CDR3 is 16 residues. J gave up 13 bases and V 1 base, and 14 bases lay outside the gene matches. Germline V gene sequence: CDR1 SGHTA, CDR2 FQGTGA. This CDR3 reads CASSLMGLAATGELYF. The CDR3 region has the DNA TGTGCCAGCAGCTTAATGGGACTAGCGGCCACCGGGGAGCTGTACTTC.

At least ten counts were recorded for this clonotype. This chain connects TRBV5-1 to TRBJ2-3; 8 bases line up with TRBD2. Germline assignment: CDR1 SGHRS and CDR2 YFSETQ. The CDR3 has 16 residues. V lost 3 bases to trimming and J lost 4 bases; unmatched junction nucleotides: 10. CDR3 in amino acids: CASSSRRLASADTQYF. The CDR3, as DNA: TGCGCCAGCAGCTCCCGAAGACTAGCGAGTGCAGATACGCAGTATTTT.

This clonotype was detected many times. This sequence joins TRBV6-1 and TRBJ1-3; D is unclear. The CDR3 covers 14 residues. Germline lookup yields CDR1 MNHNS and CDR2 SASEGT. Trimming left V 4 bases short and J 0 bases short, with 7 bases between. CDR3 amino acids: CASSGTVSGNTIYF. As DNA, the CDR3 is TGTGCCAGCAGTGGGACGGTCTCTGGAAACACCATATATTTT.

In its sample, this clonotype ranks as medium-sized. The chain employs TRBV12-3 or TRBV12-4 and TRBJ2-7; 13 positions match TRBD2. Losses at the gene ends were 5 bases for V and 3 bases for J; bases not matched to a gene: 1. CDR3 length equals 14 residues. The CDR3 DNA reads TGTGCCAGCAGTAGGACTAGCGGGGGCTACGAGCAGTACTTC. This gives the protein CASSRTSGGYEQYF.

With regard to this clonotype: Likely a read error: the CDR3 ends without its conserved phenylalanine or tryptophan. The DNA is omitted, as the CDR3 cannot be located on it reliably, and the CDR3 follows TCRdb's listing. The V call is TRBV29-1, the J call TRBJ2-7; the table's D call of TRBD1 was not tested on the DNA. The CDR3 sequence runs 17 residues, both termini included. Germline V gives CDR1 SQVTM, CDR2 ANQGSEA. This chain's CDR3 is CSVIGSDLQAYGYTFGS.

Regarding this clonotype: As the CDR3 is not closed by the conserved phenylalanine or tryptophan, this likely results from a read error. Because the CDR3's place on the DNA is in doubt, the DNA is left out and the CDR3 is given as listed by TCRdb. CDR3 region: CAGEGDNSPLHFGN. V usage is TRBV7-9 and J usage is TRBJ2-5; TRBD1, the table's D call, was not compared with the DNA. The CDR3 spans 14 residues, counting both ends. Germline lookup yields CDR1 SEHNR and CDR2 FQNEAQ (reference sequence).